The rows below give T cell receptor beta chains drawn from one sample of a study of naive and memory T cell subsets. TCRdb re-derived calls from the UMI-ligation and nested PCR reads in MiXCR, one entry per CDR3 protein. The sample includes about 150,000 distinct CDR3 sequences, 22% of them seen just once. Sequencing input: naive CD4+ T cells from blood. The receptor set was obtained from a human donor in good health. The CDR3 runs from the conserved cysteine through the conserved F or W. A D gene is named only where the DNA matches it firmly. Clone size is stated in some rows and not others, as once, few, many or a class when expanded.

TRBV6-5	TRBJ2-1	NA	TRBD2	CASSPRGTSGNNEQFF	TGTGCCAGCAGTCCCCGCGGGACTAGCGGGAACAATGAGCAGTTCTTC
TRBV28	TRBJ2-2	NA	TRBD2	CASSSGLAENTGELFF	TGTGCCAGCAGTTCGGGACTAGCGGAGAACACCGGGGAGCTGTTTTTT
TRBV6-2/TRBV6-3	TRBJ2-7	many	TRBD1	CASLGQGYGLYEQYF	TGTGCCAGCCTGGGACAGGGGTATGGACTCTACGAGCAGTACTTC
TRBV6-6	TRBJ1-4	NA	TRBD1	CASSLGTAREKLFF	TGTGCCAGCAGCCTCGGGACAGCCCGCGAAAAACTGTTTTTT
TRBV18	TRBJ2-7	few	TRBD1	CASSPPLGQGAYEQYF	TGTGCCAGCTCACCACCGTTGGGACAGGGGGCCTACGAGCAGTACTTC
TRBV20-1	TRBJ2-3	NA	NA	CSVSHTDTQYF	TGCAGTGTCTCCCACACAGATACGCAGTATTTT
TRBV29-1	TRBJ2-5	many	NA	CSGGRLLSGETQYF	TGCAGCGGGGGACGGCTGCTTTCCGGGGAGACCCAGTACTTC
TRBV6-2/TRBV6-3	TRBJ1-1	NA	NA	CASKAQGNTEAFF	TGTGCCAGCAAAGCACAGGGGAACACTGAAGCTTTCTTT
TRBV7-2	TRBJ2-5	few	TRBD1	CASSFQRGLRETQYF	TGTGCCAGCAGCTTTCAAAGGGGGCTCAGGGAGACCCAGTACTTC
TRBV11-2	TRBJ2-4	NA	NA	CASSLAGAKNIQYF	TGTGCCAGCAGCTTAGCAGGGGCCAAAAACATTCAGTACTTC
TRBV6-2/TRBV6-3	TRBJ1-6	NA	NA	CASSQYRESSYNSPLHF	TGTGCCAGCAGTCAATACAGGGAAAGCTCCTATAATTCACCCCTCCACTTT
TRBV24-1	TRBJ1-5	NA	NA	CATSDPRGNQPQHF	TGTGCCACCAGTGACCCCCGGGGGAATCAGCCCCAGCATTTT
TRBV20-1	TRBJ2-3	few	TRBD2	CSASPLASGRTDTQYF	TGCAGTGCTAGTCCCCTTGCTAGCGGGAGAACAGATACGCAGTATTTT
TRBV28	TRBJ1-1	NA	NA	CASLGLLNTEAFF	TGTGCCAGCTTGGGACTCCTGAACACTGAAGCTTTCTTT
TRBV6-5	TRBJ1-2	NA	NA	CAIGSGNYGYTF	TGTGCCATCGGGTCAGGGAACTATGGCTACACCTTC
TRBV20-1	TRBJ2-6	few	TRBD1	CSARRDRGLTGANVLTF	TGCAGTGCTAGGCGGGACAGGGGGCTGACTGGGGCCAACGTCCTGACTTTC
TRBV7-9	TRBJ2-1	few	NA	CASSLTGPYNEQFF	TGTGCCAGCAGCCTGACTGGTCCCTACAATGAGCAGTTCTTC
TRBV3-1	TRBJ2-7	few	TRBD1	CASSPWTGGNEQYF	TGTGCCAGCAGCCCCTGGACAGGGGGGAACGAGCAGTACTTC
TRBV6-2/TRBV6-3	TRBJ2-1	NA	TRBD2	CASSPSGFISYNEQFF	TGTGCCAGCTCCCCTAGCGGGTTTATTTCCTACAATGAGCAGTTCTTC
TRBV29-1	TRBJ1-2	few	NA	CSVEDPRGRGYTF	TGCAGCGTTGAAGATCCCAGGGGCCGGGGCTACACCTTC
TRBV6-2/TRBV6-3	TRBJ1-1	few	NA	CASSSGPRRTEAFF	TGTGCCAGCAGTTCGGGCCCCAGACGGACTGAAGCTTTCTTT
TRBV28	TRBJ2-2	many	NA	CASSLSGGVQAGELFF	TGTGCCAGCAGTTTATCAGGGGGGGTCCAGGCCGGGGAGCTGTTTTTT
TRBV12-3/TRBV12-4	TRBJ2-1	many	NA	CASWSSYEQFF	TGTGCCAGCTGGTCCAGTTACGAGCAGTTCTTC
TRBV7-2	TRBJ1-1	NA	NA	CASSLGSGGFGTEAFF	TGTGCCAGCAGCTTAGGGAGCGGGGGCTTCGGCACTGAAGCTTTCTTT
TRBV6-5	TRBJ2-7	NA	TRBD1	CASSYSGDSTYEQYF	TGTGCCAGCAGTTACTCGGGGGACAGTACCTACGAGCAGTACTTC
TRBV21-1	TRBJ2-1	many	NA	CASSGRTSGNYNEQFF	TGTGCCAGCAGCGGAAGGACTAGCGGGAACTACAATGAGCAGTTCTTC
TRBV5-1	TRBJ2-7	NA	TRBD1	CASSPIDRVSAEQYF	TGCGCCAGCAGTCCCATCGACAGGGTCTCCGCTGAGCAGTACTTC
TRBV15	TRBJ1-2	NA	NA	CATSSYHKQKNYGYTF	TGTGCCACCAGCAGTTACCATAAACAGAAAAACTATGGCTACACCTTC
TRBV29-1	TRBJ2-1	NA	TRBD2	CSVKRSGRAGEQFF	TGCAGCGTGAAAAGGAGCGGGAGGGCAGGTGAGCAGTTCTTC
TRBV7-2	TRBJ1-1	once	NA	CASSFLSANTEAFF	TGTGCCAGCAGCTTCTTATCCGCGAACACTGAAGCTTTCTTT
TRBV7-2	TRBJ2-2	NA	NA	CASSPAHLNTGELFF	TGTGCCAGCAGCCCCGCCCATTTGAACACCGGGGAGCTGTTTTTT
TRBV7-9	TRBJ1-5	few	NA	CASSDGVYQPQHF	TGTGCCAGCAGCGATGGGGTTTATCAGCCCCAGCATTTT
TRBV28	TRBJ2-6	NA	TRBD1	CASSLWTGGTGANVLTF	TGTGCCAGCAGTTTGTGGACAGGGGGTACTGGGGCCAACGTCCTGACTTTC
TRBV20-1	TRBJ2-1	many	TRBD2	CSALPGLGNYNEQFF	TGCAGTGCTCTCCCGGGACTAGGGAACTACAATGAGCAGTTCTTC
TRBV20-1	TRBJ2-1	many	TRBD2	CSARPPGGRGNEQFF	TGCAGTGCTAGACCCCCTGGCGGGAGGGGGAATGAGCAGTTCTTC
TRBV29-1	TRBJ2-2	many	NA	CSVGTAAGELFF	TGCAGCGTTGGAACAGCTGCCGGGGAGCTGTTTTTT
TRBV27	TRBJ2-3	NA	TRBD2	CASRERPGLAGRDTQYF	TGTGCCAGCAGAGAACGACCGGGACTAGCGGGAAGGGATACGCAGTATTTT
TRBV20-1	TRBJ1-2	few	NA	CSARPLAYGYTF	TGCAGTGCTAGACCTTTAGCCTACGGCTACACCTTC